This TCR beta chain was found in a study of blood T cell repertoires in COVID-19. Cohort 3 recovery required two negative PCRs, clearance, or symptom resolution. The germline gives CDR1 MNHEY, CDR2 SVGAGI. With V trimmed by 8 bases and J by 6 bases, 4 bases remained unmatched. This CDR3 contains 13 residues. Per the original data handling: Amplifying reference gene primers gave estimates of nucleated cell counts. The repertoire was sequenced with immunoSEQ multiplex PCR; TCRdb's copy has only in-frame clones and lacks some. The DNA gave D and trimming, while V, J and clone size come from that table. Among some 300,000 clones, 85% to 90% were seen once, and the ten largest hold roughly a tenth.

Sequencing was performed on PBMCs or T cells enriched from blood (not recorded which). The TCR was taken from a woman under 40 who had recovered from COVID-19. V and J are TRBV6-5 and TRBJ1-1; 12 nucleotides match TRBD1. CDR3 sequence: CASGTGGTAEAFF. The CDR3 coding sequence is TGTGCCAGCGGGACAGGGGGCACGGCTGAAGCTTTCTTT.